This T cell receptor (beta chain) came from a study of blood T cell repertoires in COVID-19. Participants came from fewer than 25 US areas, aged roughly 18 to 90 years. Donors were grouped by their self-reported clinical history. What the recovered Cohort 3 donors had was two negative PCRs, clearance, or symptom resolution. Clones were sequenced by immunoSEQ multiplex PCR, and TCRdb holds only the in-frame ones, with some missing. The table includes more than 250,000 clones, roughly nine tenths detected once. V was shortened by 9 bases and J by 1 base, with 15 bases between the two germline ends. The CDR3 sequence is 14 residues long. In germline, CDR1 is MDHEN, CDR2 SYDVKM.

The source is a woman between 40 and 55 years old who had recovered from COVID-19. This chain links TRBV28 with TRBJ1-2; a possible D gene is TRBD1 (5 bases). Specimen: PBMCs or T cells enriched from blood (not recorded which). The CDR3 bases are TGTGCCAGTCTGACCGGGACTCTTAACTATGGCTACACCTTC. It yields the protein CASLTGTLNYGYTF.